This T cell receptor (beta chain) emerged from a study of T cells after posttransplantation cyclophosphamide. Trimming pared 4 bases from V and 3 bases from J, leaving 14 bases between. This CDR3 contains 14 residues. The germline gives CDR1 SGHNT, CDR2 YYREEE (reference sequence). With regard to this clone: Its target is unknown.

General study points: Recipient CMV seropositivity and CMV reactivation strongly tracked TRB clonality.

Assay: immunoSEQ multiplex PCR; the TCRdb copy retains only in-frame clones and omits some. The sample yields 10,000 to 12,000 clones, 85% to 95% seen once. The sequenced sample consisted of naive CD8+ T cells sorted from PBMCs. This receptor was taken from a young man in good health and a related stem cell transplant donor. The V gene is TRBV5-4, the J gene TRBJ2-7, with D maybe TRBD1 (5 bases). The DNA for the CDR3 is TGTGCCAGCAGCCCCGTTGGGCAGGGCTACGAGCAGTACTTC. It specifies CASSPVGQGYEQYF.